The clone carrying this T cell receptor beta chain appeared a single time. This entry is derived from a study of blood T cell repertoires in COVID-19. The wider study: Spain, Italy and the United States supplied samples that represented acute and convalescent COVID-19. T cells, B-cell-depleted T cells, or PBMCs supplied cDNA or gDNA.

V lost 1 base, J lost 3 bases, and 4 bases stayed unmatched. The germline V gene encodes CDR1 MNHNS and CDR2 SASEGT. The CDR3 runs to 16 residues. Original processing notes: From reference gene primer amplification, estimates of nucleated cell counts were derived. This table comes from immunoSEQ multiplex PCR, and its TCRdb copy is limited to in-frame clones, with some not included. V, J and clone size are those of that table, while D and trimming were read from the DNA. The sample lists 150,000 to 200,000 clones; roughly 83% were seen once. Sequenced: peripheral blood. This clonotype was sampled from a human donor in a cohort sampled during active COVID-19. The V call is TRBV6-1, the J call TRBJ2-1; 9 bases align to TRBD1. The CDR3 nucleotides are TGTGCCAGCAGTGAAGGAGGACAGGGGTTCTACAATGAGCAGTTCTTC. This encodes CASSEGGQGFYNEQFF.